This T cell receptor beta chain is drawn from a study of blood T cell repertoires in COVID-19. Study as a whole: PBMCs, B-cell-depleted T cells, or T cells were the source of the cDNA or gDNA that made up the material.

The method was immunoSEQ multiplex PCR; TCRdb's version includes in-frame clones alone and lacks a portion of them. The sample has over 350,000 clones; approximately 90% are singletons. Participants spanned ages about 18 to 90 years and resided in some 22 US areas. Clinical history as reported by participants underpinned cohort assignment. The CDR3 loop spans 15 amino acids. CDR1 is SQVTM, CDR2 ANQGSEA, per germline. V dropped 4 bases and J dropped 5; count of bases not matched to a gene: 9. The sequence derives from a woman in her 30s with acute COVID-19. Sequencing input: PBMCs or T cells enriched from blood (not recorded which). The chain links TRBV29-1 to TRBJ2-1; 9 nucleotides match TRBD2. The CDR3: CSVGARLAVHNEQFF. CDR3 nucleotides: TGCAGCGTTGGGGCTCGACTAGCGGTACACAATGAGCAGTTCTTC.